Sequencing of this TCR beta chain was carried out in a study of cytomegalovirus exposure and HLA in healthy donors. Whole-study findings and limits: Generally TCR sequences proved uncommon, though certain public TCRs appeared in numerous donors. The productive fraction for most TCR beta V segments was about 90% or about 30% in an earlier analysis.

The CDR3 length is 16 residues. CDR1 and CDR2 (germline): LNHDA, SQIVND (reference sequence). Trimming stripped 0 bases from V and 10 bases from J, with 19 bases between. Vbeta (60) and Jbeta (13) primers were used in the PCR. TCRdb keeps only in-frame clones here, not all; method: immunoSEQ multiplex PCR. The data show 100,000 to 150,000 clones, approximately 72% seen once. The sample holds a few counts of this clone. Its target is unknown. Source material: PBMCs. This clonotype originated in a human donor in good health. The genes are TRBV19 and TRBJ1-3; D remains ambiguous. In DNA, the CDR3 is TGTGCCAGTAGTATAGATCGTGCGGCGGACTCCAAGACCATATATTTT. It specifies CASSIDRAADSKTIYF.